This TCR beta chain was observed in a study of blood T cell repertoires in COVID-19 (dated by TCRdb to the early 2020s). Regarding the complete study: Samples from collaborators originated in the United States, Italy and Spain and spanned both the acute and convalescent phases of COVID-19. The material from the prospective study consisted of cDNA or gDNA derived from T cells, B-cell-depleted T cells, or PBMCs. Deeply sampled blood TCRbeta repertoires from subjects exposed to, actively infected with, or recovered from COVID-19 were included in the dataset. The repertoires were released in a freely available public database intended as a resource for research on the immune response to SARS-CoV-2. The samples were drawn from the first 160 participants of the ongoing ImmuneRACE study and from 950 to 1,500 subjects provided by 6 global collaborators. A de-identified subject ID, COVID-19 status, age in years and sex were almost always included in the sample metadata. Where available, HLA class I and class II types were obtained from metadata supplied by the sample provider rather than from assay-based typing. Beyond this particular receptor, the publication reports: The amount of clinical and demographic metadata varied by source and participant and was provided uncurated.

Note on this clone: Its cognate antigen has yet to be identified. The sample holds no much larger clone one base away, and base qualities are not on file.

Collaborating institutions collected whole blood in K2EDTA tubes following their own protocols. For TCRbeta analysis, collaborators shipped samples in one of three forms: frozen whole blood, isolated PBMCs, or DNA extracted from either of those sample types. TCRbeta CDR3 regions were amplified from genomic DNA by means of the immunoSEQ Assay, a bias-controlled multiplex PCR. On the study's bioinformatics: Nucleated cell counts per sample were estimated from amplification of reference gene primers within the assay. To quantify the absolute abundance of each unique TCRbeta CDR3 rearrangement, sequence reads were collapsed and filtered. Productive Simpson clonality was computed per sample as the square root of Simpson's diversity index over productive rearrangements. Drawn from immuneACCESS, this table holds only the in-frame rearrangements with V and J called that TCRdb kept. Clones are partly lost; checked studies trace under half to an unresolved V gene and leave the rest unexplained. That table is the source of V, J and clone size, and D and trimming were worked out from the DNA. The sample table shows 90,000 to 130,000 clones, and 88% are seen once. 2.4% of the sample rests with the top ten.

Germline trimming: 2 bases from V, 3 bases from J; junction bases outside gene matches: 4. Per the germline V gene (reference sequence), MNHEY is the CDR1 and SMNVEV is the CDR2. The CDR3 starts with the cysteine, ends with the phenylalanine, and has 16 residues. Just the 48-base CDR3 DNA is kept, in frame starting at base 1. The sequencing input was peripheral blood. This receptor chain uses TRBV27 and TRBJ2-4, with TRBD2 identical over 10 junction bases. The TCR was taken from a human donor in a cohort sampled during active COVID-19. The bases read TGTGCCAGCAGTTTAAAGCGGGAGGGTGTCAAAAACATTCAGTACTTC. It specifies CASSLKREGVKNIQYF.